Below are 28 T cell receptor beta chains sequenced from a single sample in a study of blood T cell repertoires in COVID-19 (dated by TCRdb to the early 2020s). Libraries were made using the immunoSEQ multiplex PCR assay. TCRdb stores this immuneACCESS table with in-frame sequences only. Part of the clones is absent; in the studies checked, under half of the shortfall reflects unresolved V genes, and no reason is known for the rest. This sample is represented by 150,000 to 190,000 clones; about 88% of them were singletons. The ten largest clones take up approximately 7.3% of the sample. The specimen sequenced was PBMCs or T cells enriched from blood (not recorded which). The receptors come from a man aged 50-60 years who had recovered from COVID-19.

This chain uses TRBV5-1 with TRBJ2-5; 7 positions match TRBD2. There are 14 residues in the CDR3. Germline assignment: CDR1 SGHRS and CDR2 YFSETQ. The V segment lost 8 bases and the J segment 7 bases; nucleotides outside the gene matches: 14. The CDR3: CASSGGGQDWTQYF. The DNA for the CDR3 is TGCGCCAGTTCGGGGGGAGGACAAGATTGGACCCAGTACTTC.

V usage is TRBV5-1 and J usage is TRBJ1-1, with a possible D match to TRBD1 (5 bases). V lost 4 bases and J lost 4, with 17 bases in between. The germline gives CDR1 SGHRS, CDR2 YFSETQ. The CDR3 extends over 15 amino acids. This chain's CDR3 is CASSPRQLVSTEAFF. The CDR3 region has the DNA TGCGCCAGCAGCCCGCGACAGTTGGTTAGCACTGAAGCTTTCTTT.

The chain uses TRBV13 and TRBJ2-1; 8 positions match TRBD2. Germline CDR1 is PRHDT and CDR2 is FYEKMQ (reference sequence). This CDR3 is built from 16 residues. After removal of 5 bases from V and 10 bases from J, the junction contained 16 bases not matched to a gene. CDR3 sequence (DNA): TGTGCCAGCAGCCCCCGTTGGGGCGGGGGGTTGGGAGAGCAGTTCTTC. Translating gives CASSPRWGGGLGEQFF.

This clone was recorded a few times. This sequence joins TRBV7-9 and TRBJ2-2; D remains ambiguous. Between the trimmed V and J ends, which lost 0 bases and 6 bases, there was a span of 8 bases. Germline V gene sequence: CDR1 SEHNR, CDR2 FQNEAQ (reference sequence). CDR3 length equals 14 residues. As DNA, the CDR3 is TGTGCCAGCAGCTTAGCGCACGGGTCCGGGGAGCTGTTTTTT. This translates into CASSLAHGSGELFF.

CDR3 DNA sequence: TGTGCCAGCAGCCCCGCAGGGTTTTGGTCGGGGGTTAGGTATGGCTACACCTTC. Amino acids: CASSPAGFWSGVRYGYTF. This sequence joins TRBV7-9 and TRBJ1-2, with D possibly being TRBD1 (5 bases). CDR3 length equals 18 residues. Trimming pared 5 bases from V and 5 bases from J, leaving 27 bases between. The V gene's germline CDR1 is SEHNR and CDR2 FQNEAQ (reference sequence).

This clone has just one count. The chain links TRBV2 to TRBJ2-1, with 8 bases that match TRBD2. The length of the CDR3 is 15 residues. The germline V gene encodes CDR1 SNHLY and CDR2 FYNNEI. The V segment lost 1 base and the J segment 6 bases; nucleotides outside the gene matches: 5. CDR3 coding DNA: TGTGCCAGCAGTGAAGGGGCCGGGGGGGCCAATGAGCAGTTCTTC. Its translation: CASSEGAGGANEQFF.

This clone was recorded many times. V is TRBV4-1 and J is TRBJ1-5; D may be TRBD1 (6 bases). CDR3 length: 14 residues. The germline V gene has CDR1 MGHRA and CDR2 YSYEKL. Trimming removed 2 bases at V and 8 bases at J, with 13 bases between. The CDR3 region has the DNA TGCGCCAGCAGCCAACAGGAACAGGGAGAGCCCCAGCATTTT. Its protein is CASSQQEQGEPQHF.

This clone was recorded a few times. The rearrangement links TRBV5-1 to TRBJ2-5; 7 bases are shared with TRBD1. Germline V gene data show CDR1 as SGHRS and CDR2 as YFSETQ. J was trimmed by 0 bases and V by 5 bases; bases with no gene match: 7. There are 15 residues in the CDR3. As DNA, the CDR3 is TGCGCCAGCAGAAGTGGGCAGGGGGACCAAGAGACCCAGTACTTC. This gives the protein CASRSGQGDQETQYF. Drawing the rest from reference TRBV5-1 and TRBJ2-5, the complete variable domain is KAGVTQTPRYLIKTRGQQVTLSCSPISGHRSVSWYQQTPGQGLQFLFEYFSETQRNKGNFPGRFSGRQFSNSRSEMNVSTLELGDSALYLCASRSGQGDQETQYFGPGTRLLVL.

The chain is built from TRBV6-5 and TRBJ2-7; D is unclear. Germline-derived CDR1 and CDR2 are MNHEY and SVGAGI. This CDR3 contains 14 residues. The V end lost 2 bases, the J end lost 5 bases, and 13 bases lay between the germline ends. Here the CDR3 reads CASSYSQVLNEQYF. The CDR3 nucleotides are TGTGCCAGCAGTTACAGTCAGGTCCTCAACGAGCAGTACTTC.

The CDR3 coding sequence is TGTGCCAGCAGCTTAACTAGCGGGCTCACAGATACGCAGTATTTT. Its protein is CASSLTSGLTDTQYF. The chain has TRBV7-3 and TRBJ2-3; 7 bases are a match to TRBD2. J gave up 2 bases and V 0 bases, and 2 bases lay outside the gene matches. The CDR3 is 15 amino acids. Germline V gene data show CDR1 as SGHTA and CDR2 as FQGTGA.

This sequence joins TRBV10-3 and TRBJ1-2, with 9 bases that match TRBD1. This CDR3 comprises 14 residues. Germline values: CDR1 ENHRY, CDR2 SYGVKD. The trim removed 8 bases at V and 8 bases at J, leaving 12 bases unmatched. The CDR3 sequence: CAIGNRDRAEGYTF. CDR3 nucleotides: TGTGCCATCGGAAACCGGGACAGGGCGGAGGGCTACACCTTC.

The rearrangement links TRBV27 to TRBJ1-4; D is undetermined. V was pared by 5 bases and J by 8 bases, with 6 bases between. In germline, CDR1 is MNHEY, CDR2 SMNVEV (reference sequence). The CDR3 is 11 residues long. The CDR3: CASSLAEKLFF. In nucleotides, the CDR3 is TGTGCCAGCAGTCTAGCCGAAAAACTGTTTTTT.

This clone was seen only once. The gene calls are TRBV3-1 (or the pseudogene TRBV3-2) and TRBJ2-4; D might be TRBD1 (6 bases). The CDR3 consists of 14 residues. Germline CDR1 reads LGHDT; CDR2 reads YNNKEL (reference sequence). V gave up 5 bases and J gave up 6 bases, with 14 bases separating them. CDR3: CASSTDSQRNIQYF. The CDR3 DNA follows: TGTGCCAGCAGCACGGACAGCCAAAGAAACATTCAGTACTTC.

The rearrangement joins TRBV19 to TRBJ2-7; D unclear. Germline CDR1 and CDR2: LNHDA and SQIVND (reference sequence). CDR3 length equals 14 residues. V was shortened by 1 base and J by 3 bases, with 10 bases between the two germline ends. The CDR3 DNA is TGTGCCAGTAGTATAGCACCAGGTAACTACGAGCAGTACTTC. Translated: CASSIAPGNYEQYF. The whole variable domain, filled in from reference TRBV19 and TRBJ2-7, reads DGGITQSPKYLFRKEGQNVTLSCEQNLNHDAMYWYRQDPGQGLRLIYYSQIVNDFQKGDIAEGYSVSREKKESFPLTVTSAQKNPTAFYLCASSIAPGNYEQYFGPGTRLTVT.

This chain joins TRBV3-1 (or the pseudogene TRBV3-2) and TRBJ1-2; D unresolved. The germline V gene has CDR1 LGHDT and CDR2 YNNKEL (reference sequence). V lost 3 bases and J 7 bases, leaving 15 bases between the germline ends. This CDR3 contains 14 residues. The CDR3 coding sequence is TGTGCCAGCAGCCACTCGGACGGGGTCGGTGGCTACACCTTC. It specifies CASSHSDGVGGYTF.

This chain links TRBV30 with TRBJ2-5; D not resolved. Per germline, CDR1 GTSNPN and CDR2 SVGIG (reference sequence). The CDR3 has 12 residues. Between the trimmed V and J ends, which lost 0 bases and 5 bases, there was a span of 7 bases. The CDR3 loop is CAWSVVSETQYF. As DNA, the CDR3 is TGTGCCTGGAGTGTCGTTTCCGAGACCCAGTACTTC.

The chain carries TRBV19 and TRBJ2-2, with 7 positions matching TRBD2. Per germline, CDR1 LNHDA and CDR2 SQIVND (reference sequence). The CDR3 consists of 17 residues. V dropped 3 bases and J dropped 1; count of bases not matched to a gene: 8. The DNA of the CDR3 is TGTGCCAGTAGTATCTCAAGCGGGGCGAGGAACACCGGGGAGCTGTTTTTT. This encodes CASSISSGARNTGELFF. The variable domain in full, completed from reference TRBV19 and TRBJ2-2, reads DGGITQSPKYLFRKEGQNVTLSCEQNLNHDAMYWYRQDPGQGLRLIYYSQIVNDFQKGDIAEGYSVSREKKESFPLTVTSAQKNPTAFYLCASSISSGARNTGELFFGEGSRLTVL.

V is TRBV24-1 and J is TRBJ2-1, with 8 positions matching TRBD2. CDR1 KGHDR and CDR2 SFDVKD come from the germline V gene. The CDR3 contains 14 residues. Trimming at V came to 4 bases and at J to 10 bases, leaving 8 bases not matched to a gene. DNA of the CDR3: TGTGCCACCAGTGACTCGGGGGGGCTAAGAGAGCAGTTCTTC. It codes for CATSDSGGLREQFF.

The chain carries TRBV6-5 and TRBJ1-5; maybe TRBD1 (5 bases). CDR3 length: 14 residues. From germline, CDR1 is MNHEY and CDR2 SVGAGI. Trimming stripped 5 bases from V and 1 base from J, with 9 bases between. The CDR3 DNA reads TGTGCCAGCAGTCCAGGGTGGAGCAATCAGCCCCAGCATTTT. It yields the protein CASSPGWSNQPQHF.

This clone was detected a few times. The V gene is TRBV11-2, the J gene TRBJ1-3; maybe TRBD1 (6 bases). With 1 base removed from V and 5 bases from J, the gap between germline ends came to 12 bases. CDR1 SGHAT and CDR2 FQNNGV come from the germline V gene. CDR3 length: 15 amino acids. The CDR3 spells CASSLVSQGRNTIYF. The CDR3 coding sequence is TGTGCCAGCAGCTTAGTGTCCCAGGGGAGAAACACCATATATTTT. Complete variable domain (other parts from reference TRBV11-2 and TRBJ1-3): EAGVAQSPRYKIIEKRQSVAFWCNPISGHATLYWYQQILGQGPKLLIQFQNNGVVDDSQLPKDRFSAERLKGVDSTLKIQPAKLEDSAVYLCASSLVSQGRNTIYFGEGSWLTVV.

The chain carries TRBV27 and TRBJ2-5, with 10 nucleotides matching TRBD2. The ends lost 0 bases at V and 0 bases at J; junction bases unmatched: 4. Germline V gene sequence: CDR1 MNHEY, CDR2 SMNVEV (reference sequence). This CDR3 comprises 17 residues. Here the CDR3 DNA reads TGTGCCAGCAGTTTATCGGCTAGCGGGGGTGACCAAGAGACCCAGTACTTC. It yields the protein CASSLSASGGDQETQYF.

The V gene is TRBV7-3, the J gene TRBJ2-2, with D possibly matching TRBD2 (7 bases). Deletions cut 5 bases from V and 5 bases from J, with 15 bases between. Germline V gives CDR1 SGHTA, CDR2 FQGTGA. The CDR3 spans 15 residues. The CDR3 sequence is CASSREGGGTGELFF. The CDR3 DNA follows: TGTGCCAGCAGCAGGGAGGGAGGGGGAACCGGGGAGCTGTTTTTT.

This sequence joins TRBV30 and TRBJ1-5; TRBD1 matches at 10 bases. The ends lost 2 bases at V and 3 bases at J; junction bases unmatched: 13. CDR3 length: 18 residues. From germline, CDR1 is GTSNPN and CDR2 SVGIG (reference sequence). CDR3 sequence: CAWSSTKTGTGANQPQHF. CDR3 coding DNA: TGTGCCTGGAGTTCCACTAAGACCGGGACAGGGGCCAATCAGCCCCAGCATTTT.

This clone appeared once. The chain employs TRBV6-5 and TRBJ1-5; 8 nucleotides line up with TRBD1. Losses at the gene ends were 6 bases for V and 3 bases for J; bases not matched to a gene: 7. The length of the CDR3 is 15 residues. In germline, CDR1 is MNHEY, CDR2 SVGAGI. The CDR3 loop reads CASRLTGAYNQPQHF. Here the CDR3 DNA reads TGTGCCAGCAGGTTGACAGGGGCTTACAATCAGCCCCAGCATTTT.

The chain joins TRBV4-3 to TRBJ2-3; 8 nucleotides agree with TRBD1. Germline loops: CDR1 LGHNA, CDR2 YSLEER. V gave up 4 bases and J gave up 2 bases; unmatched junction bases: 5. The CDR3 is 15 amino acids. Here the CDR3 DNA reads TGCGCCAGCAGCCGAGGACAGGGATACACAGATACGCAGTATTTT. This sequence encodes CASSRGQGYTDTQYF.

The chain combines TRBV2 with TRBJ2-1; 11 bases match TRBD1. CDR1 and CDR2 from the germline V gene are SNHLY and FYNNEI. The CDR3 runs 16 residues. V lost 4 bases to trimming and J lost 6 bases; unmatched junction nucleotides: 8. The CDR3: CASSGIRDRGINEQFF. The CDR3 DNA reads as TGTGCCAGCAGTGGTATCCGGGACAGGGGGATCAATGAGCAGTTCTTC. The entire variable domain, with the rest obtained from reference TRBV2 and TRBJ2-1, is as follows: EPEVTQTPSHQVTQMGQEVILRCVPISNHLYFYWYRQILGQKVEFLVSFYNNEISEKSEIFDDQFSVERPDGSNFTLKIRSTKLEDSAMYFCASSGIRDRGINEQFFGPGTRLTVL.

This clone was picked up one time. The chain couples TRBV4-1 to TRBJ1-5; no reliable D call. V lost 1 base, J lost 5 bases, and 6 bases lay in between. The CDR3 runs to 13 residues. Germline V gene lookup returns CDR1 MGHRA and CDR2 YSYEKL. CDR3 sequence: CASSQGQYQPQHF. The DNA for the CDR3 is TGCGCCAGCAGCCAAGGACAATATCAGCCCCAGCATTTT.

The V gene is TRBV9, the J gene TRBJ2-6, with D uncertain. Looked up from germline, CDR1 is SGDLS and CDR2 is YYNGEE. Between the trimmed V and J ends, which lost 3 bases and 6 bases, there was a span of 4 bases. This CDR3 comprises 12 residues. As DNA, the CDR3 is TGTGCCAGCAGCGCTCCGGCCAACGTCCTGACTTTC. It translates to CASSAPANVLTF.